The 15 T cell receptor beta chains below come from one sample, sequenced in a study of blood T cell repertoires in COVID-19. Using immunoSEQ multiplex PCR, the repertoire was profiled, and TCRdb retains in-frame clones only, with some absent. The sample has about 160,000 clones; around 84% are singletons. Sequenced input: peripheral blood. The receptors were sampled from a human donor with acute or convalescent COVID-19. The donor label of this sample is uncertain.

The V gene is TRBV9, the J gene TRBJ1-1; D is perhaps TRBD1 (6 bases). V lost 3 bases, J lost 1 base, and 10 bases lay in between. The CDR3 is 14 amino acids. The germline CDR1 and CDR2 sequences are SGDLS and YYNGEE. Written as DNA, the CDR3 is TGTGCCAGCAGCGATACAGGGTGGAACACTGAAGCTTTCTTT. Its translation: CASSDTGWNTEAFF.

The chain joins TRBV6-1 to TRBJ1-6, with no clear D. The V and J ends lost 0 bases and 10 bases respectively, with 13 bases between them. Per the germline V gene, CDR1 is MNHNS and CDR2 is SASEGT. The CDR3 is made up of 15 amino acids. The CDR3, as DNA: TGTGCCAGCAGTGAAGCAACACTCTCGAGGTCACCCCTCCACTTT. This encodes CASSEATLSRSPLHF.

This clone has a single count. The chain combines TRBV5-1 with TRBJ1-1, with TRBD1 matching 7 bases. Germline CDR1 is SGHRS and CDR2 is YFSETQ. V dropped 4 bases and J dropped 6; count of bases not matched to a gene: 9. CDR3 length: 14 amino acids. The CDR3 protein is CASSRDSLPPEAFF. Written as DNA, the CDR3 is TGCGCCAGCAGCCGGGACAGCCTGCCGCCTGAAGCTTTCTTT.

The CDR3 is CASSSNVAGSYNEQFF. For the CDR3, the DNA is TGTGCCAGCAGCTCAAACGTAGCGGGGTCCTACAATGAGCAGTTCTTC. V gene TRBV7-2 combines with J gene TRBJ2-1; 8 bases match TRBD2. The CDR3 is 16 amino acids. Trimming at V came to 4 bases and at J to 1 base, leaving 6 bases not matched to a gene. CDR1 is SGHTA, CDR2 FQGNSA, per germline.

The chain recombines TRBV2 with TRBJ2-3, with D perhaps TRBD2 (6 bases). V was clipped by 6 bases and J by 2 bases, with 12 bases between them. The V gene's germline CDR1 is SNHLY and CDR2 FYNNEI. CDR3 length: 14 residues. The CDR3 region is CASSRGLNTDTQYF. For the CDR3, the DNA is TGTGCCAGCAGCCGCGGACTAAACACAGATACGCAGTATTTT.

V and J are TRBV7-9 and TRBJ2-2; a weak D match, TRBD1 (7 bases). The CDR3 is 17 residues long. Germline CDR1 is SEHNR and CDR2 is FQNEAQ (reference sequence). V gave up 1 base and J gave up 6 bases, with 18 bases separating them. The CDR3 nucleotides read TGTGCCAGCAGCTTAGGGAGGGGCCCCACAGGGGCCGGGGAGCTGTTTTTT. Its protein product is CASSLGRGPTGAGELFF.

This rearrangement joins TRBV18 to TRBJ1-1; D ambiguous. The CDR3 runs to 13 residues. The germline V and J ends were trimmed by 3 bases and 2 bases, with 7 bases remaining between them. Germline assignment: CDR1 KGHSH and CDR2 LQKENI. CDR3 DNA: TGTGCCAGCTCACCGGTACAAAACACTGAAGCTTTCTTT. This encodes CASSPVQNTEAFF. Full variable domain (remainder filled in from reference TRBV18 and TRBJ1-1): NAGVMQNPRHLVRRRGQEARLRCSPMKGHSHVYWYRQLPEEGLKFMVYLQKENIIDESGMPKERFSAEFPKEGPSILRIQQVVRGDSAAYFCASSPVQNTEAFFGQGTRLTVV.

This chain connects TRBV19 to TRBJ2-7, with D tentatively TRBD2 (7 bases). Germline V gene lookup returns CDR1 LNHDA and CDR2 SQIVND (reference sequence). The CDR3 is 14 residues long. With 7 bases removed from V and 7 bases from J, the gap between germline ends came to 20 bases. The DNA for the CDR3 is TGTGCCAGTAAAACCTTTGGCGGGGGCGAAGAGCAGTACTTC. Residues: CASKTFGGGEEQYF.

CDR3 in DNA: TGCGCCAGCCGCAGACGGGACTTTCAAAAAACGAACACCGGGGAGCTGTTTTTT. Translated: CASRRRDFQKTNTGELFF. This chain connects TRBV5-1 to TRBJ2-2, with D possibly matching TRBD2 (6 bases). Looked up from germline, CDR1 is SGHRS and CDR2 is YFSETQ. The V and J ends lost 7 bases and 0 bases respectively, with 22 bases between them. CDR3 length: 18 amino acids.

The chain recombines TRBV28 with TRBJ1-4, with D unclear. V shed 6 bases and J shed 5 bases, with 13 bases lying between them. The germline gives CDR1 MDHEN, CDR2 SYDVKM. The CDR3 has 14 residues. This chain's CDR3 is CASSLGGPNEKLFF. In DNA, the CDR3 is TGTGCCAGCAGCCTGGGAGGTCCCAATGAAAAACTGTTTTTT.

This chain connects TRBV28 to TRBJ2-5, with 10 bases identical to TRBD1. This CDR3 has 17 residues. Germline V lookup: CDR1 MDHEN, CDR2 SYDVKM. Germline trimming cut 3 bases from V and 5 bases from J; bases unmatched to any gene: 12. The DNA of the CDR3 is TGTGCCAGCAGTTTTCGGATGCCGGGGACAGGGGTGGAGACCCAGTACTTC. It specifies CASSFRMPGTGVETQYF.

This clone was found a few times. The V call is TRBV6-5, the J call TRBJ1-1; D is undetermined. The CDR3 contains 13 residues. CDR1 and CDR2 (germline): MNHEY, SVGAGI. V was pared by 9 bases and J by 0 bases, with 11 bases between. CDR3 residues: CASQTEMNTEAFF. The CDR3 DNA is TGTGCCAGTCAGACTGAAATGAACACTGAAGCTTTCTTT.

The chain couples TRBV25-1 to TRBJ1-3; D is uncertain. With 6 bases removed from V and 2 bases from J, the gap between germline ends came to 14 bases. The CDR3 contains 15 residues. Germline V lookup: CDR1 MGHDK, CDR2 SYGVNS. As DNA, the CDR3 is TGTGCCAGCAGCACTTGGGGAGTACCTGGAAACACCATATATTTT. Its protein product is CASSTWGVPGNTIYF.

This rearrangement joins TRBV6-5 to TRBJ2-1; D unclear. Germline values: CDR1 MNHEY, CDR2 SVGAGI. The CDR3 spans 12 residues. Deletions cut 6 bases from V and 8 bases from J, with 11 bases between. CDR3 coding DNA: TGTGCCAGCAGCGTAAGTGCGCATGAGCAGTTCTTC. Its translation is CASSVSAHEQFF.

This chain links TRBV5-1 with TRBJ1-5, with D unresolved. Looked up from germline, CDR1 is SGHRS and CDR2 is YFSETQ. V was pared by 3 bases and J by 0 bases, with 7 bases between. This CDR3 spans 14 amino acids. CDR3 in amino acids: CASSYGDSNQPQHF. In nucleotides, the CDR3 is TGCGCCAGCAGCTACGGGGATAGCAATCAGCCCCAGCATTTT.